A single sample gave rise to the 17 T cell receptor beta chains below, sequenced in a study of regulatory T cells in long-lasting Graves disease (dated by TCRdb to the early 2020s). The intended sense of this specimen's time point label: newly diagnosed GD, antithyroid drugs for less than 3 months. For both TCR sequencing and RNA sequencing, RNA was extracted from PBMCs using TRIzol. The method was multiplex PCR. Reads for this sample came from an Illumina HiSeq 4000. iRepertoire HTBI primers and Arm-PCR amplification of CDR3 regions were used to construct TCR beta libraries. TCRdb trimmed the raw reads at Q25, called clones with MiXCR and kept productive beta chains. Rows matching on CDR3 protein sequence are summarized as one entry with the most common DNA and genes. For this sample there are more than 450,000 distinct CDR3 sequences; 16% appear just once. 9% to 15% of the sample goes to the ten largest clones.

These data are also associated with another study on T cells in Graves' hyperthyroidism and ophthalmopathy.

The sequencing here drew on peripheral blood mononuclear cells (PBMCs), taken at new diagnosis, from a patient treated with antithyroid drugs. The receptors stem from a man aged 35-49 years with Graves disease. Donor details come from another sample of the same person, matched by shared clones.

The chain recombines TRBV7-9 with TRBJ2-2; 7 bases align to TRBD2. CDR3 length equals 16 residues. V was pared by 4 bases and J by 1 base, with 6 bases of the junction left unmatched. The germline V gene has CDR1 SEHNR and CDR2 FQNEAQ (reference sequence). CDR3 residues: CASSSPAGMNTGELFF. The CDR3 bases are TGTGCCAGCAGCTCACCAGCGGGAATGAACACCGGGGAGCTGTTTTTT.

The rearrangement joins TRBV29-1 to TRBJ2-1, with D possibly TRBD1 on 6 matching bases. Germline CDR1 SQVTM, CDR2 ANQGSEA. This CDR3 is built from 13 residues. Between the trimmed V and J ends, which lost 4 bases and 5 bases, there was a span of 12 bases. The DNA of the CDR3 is TGCAGCGTTGGGCAGGGGCGTAACAATGAGCAGTTCTTC. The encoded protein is CSVGQGRNNEQFF.

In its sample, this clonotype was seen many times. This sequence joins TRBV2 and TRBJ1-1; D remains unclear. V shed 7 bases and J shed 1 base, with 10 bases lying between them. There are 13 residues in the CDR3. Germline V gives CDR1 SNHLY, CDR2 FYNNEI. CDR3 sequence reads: CASMVAENTEAFF. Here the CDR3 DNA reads TGTGCCAGCATGGTGGCAGAGAACACTGAAGCTTTCTTT.

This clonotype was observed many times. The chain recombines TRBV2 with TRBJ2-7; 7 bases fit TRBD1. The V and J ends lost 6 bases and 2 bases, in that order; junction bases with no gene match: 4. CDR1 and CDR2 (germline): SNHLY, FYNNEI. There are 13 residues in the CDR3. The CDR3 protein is CASSFGTAYEQYF. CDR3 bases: TGTGCCAGCAGCTTTGGGACAGCCTACGAGCAGTACTTC.

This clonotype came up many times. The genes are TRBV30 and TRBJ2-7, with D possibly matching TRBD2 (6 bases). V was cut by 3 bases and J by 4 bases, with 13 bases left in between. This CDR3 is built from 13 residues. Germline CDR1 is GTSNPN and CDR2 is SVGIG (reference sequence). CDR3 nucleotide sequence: TGTGCCTGGAGCGCGGGAAGGGATTACGAGCAGTACTTC. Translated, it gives CAWSAGRDYEQYF.

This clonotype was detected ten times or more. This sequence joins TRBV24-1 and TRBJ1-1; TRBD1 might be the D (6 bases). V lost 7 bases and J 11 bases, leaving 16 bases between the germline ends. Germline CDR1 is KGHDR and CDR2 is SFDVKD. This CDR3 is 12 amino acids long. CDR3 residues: CATRTGLYGAFF. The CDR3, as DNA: TGTGCCACCAGAACAGGGTTATATGGGGCTTTCTTT.

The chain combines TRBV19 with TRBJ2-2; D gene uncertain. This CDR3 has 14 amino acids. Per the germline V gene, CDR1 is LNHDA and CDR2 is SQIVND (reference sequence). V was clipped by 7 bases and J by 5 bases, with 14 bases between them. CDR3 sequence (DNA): TGTGCCAGTACCCTGGAACCCGGGACCGGGGAGCTGTTTTTT. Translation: CASTLEPGTGELFF.

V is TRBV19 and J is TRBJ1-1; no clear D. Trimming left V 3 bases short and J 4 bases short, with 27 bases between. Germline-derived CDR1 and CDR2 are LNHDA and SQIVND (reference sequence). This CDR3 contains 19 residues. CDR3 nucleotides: TGTGCCAGTAGTATTCCCAGGCTCAAATCGGGGTCGTCTGGCACTGAAGCTTTCTTT. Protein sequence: CASSIPRLKSGSSGTEAFF. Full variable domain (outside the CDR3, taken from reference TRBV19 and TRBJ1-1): DGGITQSPKYLFRKEGQNVTLSCEQNLNHDAMYWYRQDPGQGLRLIYYSQIVNDFQKGDIAEGYSVSREKKESFPLTVTSAQKNPTAFYLCASSIPRLKSGSSGTEAFFGQGTRLTVV.

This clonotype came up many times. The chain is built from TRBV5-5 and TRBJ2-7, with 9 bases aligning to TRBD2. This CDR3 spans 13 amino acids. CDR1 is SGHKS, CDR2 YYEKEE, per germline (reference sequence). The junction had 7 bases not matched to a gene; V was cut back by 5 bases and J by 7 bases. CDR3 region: CASRRTSEGEQYF. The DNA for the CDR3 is TGTGCCAGCAGACGGACTAGCGAGGGTGAGCAGTACTTC.

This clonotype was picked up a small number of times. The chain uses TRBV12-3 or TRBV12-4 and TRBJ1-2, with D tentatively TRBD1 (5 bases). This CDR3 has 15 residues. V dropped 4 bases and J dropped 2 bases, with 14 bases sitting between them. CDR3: CASSSQDKENYGYTF. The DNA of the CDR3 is TGTGCCAGCAGTTCTCAGGACAAGGAGAACTATGGCTACACCTTC.

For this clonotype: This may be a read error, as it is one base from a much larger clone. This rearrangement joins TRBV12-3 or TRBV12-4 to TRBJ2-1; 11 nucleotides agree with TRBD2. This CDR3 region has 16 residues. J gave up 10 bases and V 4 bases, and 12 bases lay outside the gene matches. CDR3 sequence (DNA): TGTGCCAGCAGTTACGGACTAGCGGGCCGCTCCTACGAGCAGTTCTTC. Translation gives CASSYGLAGRSYEQFF.

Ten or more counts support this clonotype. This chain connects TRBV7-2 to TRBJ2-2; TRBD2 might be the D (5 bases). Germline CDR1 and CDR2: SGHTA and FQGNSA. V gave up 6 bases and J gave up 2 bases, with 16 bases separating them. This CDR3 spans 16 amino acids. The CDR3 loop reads CASRLGLALNTGELFF. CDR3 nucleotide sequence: TGTGCCAGCAGACTAGGACTTGCCTTAAACACCGGGGAGCTGTTTTTT.

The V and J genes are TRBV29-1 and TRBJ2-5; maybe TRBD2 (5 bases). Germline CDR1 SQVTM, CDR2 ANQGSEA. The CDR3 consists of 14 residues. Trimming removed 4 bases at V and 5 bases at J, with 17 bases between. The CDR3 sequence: CSVVVLSPGETQYF. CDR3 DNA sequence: TGCAGCGTTGTGGTGCTTAGTCCGGGGGAGACCCAGTACTTC.

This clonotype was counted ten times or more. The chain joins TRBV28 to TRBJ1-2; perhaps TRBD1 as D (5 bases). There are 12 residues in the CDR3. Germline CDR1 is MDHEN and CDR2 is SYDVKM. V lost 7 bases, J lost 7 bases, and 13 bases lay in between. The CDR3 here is CASTIRGSGYTF. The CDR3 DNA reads TGTGCCAGCACCATTAGGGGTTCTGGCTACACCTTC.

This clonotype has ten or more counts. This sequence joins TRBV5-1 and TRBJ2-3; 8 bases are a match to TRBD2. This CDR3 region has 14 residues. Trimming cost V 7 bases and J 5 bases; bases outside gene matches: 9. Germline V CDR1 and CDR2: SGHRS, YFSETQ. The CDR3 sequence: CASAEQRELDTQYF. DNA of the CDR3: TGCGCCAGCGCGGAGCAGCGGGAGTTAGATACGCAGTATTTT.

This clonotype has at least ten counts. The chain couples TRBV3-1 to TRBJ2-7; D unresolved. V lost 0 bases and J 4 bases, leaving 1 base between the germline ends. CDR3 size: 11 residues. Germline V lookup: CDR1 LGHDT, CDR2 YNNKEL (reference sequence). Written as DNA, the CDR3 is TGTGCCAGCAGCCAAGATTACGAGCAGTACTTC. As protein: CASSQDYEQYF.

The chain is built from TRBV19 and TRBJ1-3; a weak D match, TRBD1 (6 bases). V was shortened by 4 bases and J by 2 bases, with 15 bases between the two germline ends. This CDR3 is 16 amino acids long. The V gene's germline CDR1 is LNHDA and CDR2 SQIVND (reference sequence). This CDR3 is CASSTGQINAGNTIYF. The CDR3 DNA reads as TGTGCCAGTAGTACCGGACAGATCAACGCTGGAAACACCATATATTTT.